The present entry profiles one T cell receptor beta chain with its context. The antigen is unknown. A much larger clone lies a single base off, so this may be a read error. This record comes from a study of identical twins' blood T cells. Study summary: Roughly 51 million reads covered roughly six alpha-chain and roughly six beta-chain libraries.

Study-level points and caveats: Even for out-of-frame TCRbeta, twins reportedly shared V gene usage much more than unrelated donors. Twins shared about as many clonotypes as their cloneset sizes predicted.

In TCRdb, the 5' RACE reads were re-called with MiXCR into one record per CDR3 protein. The sample has fewer than 450,000 distinct CDR3 sequences; roughly 30% are singletons. The V gene's germline CDR1 is SQVTM and CDR2 ANQGSEA. This CDR3 is 13 amino acids long. V was trimmed by 5 bases and J by 0 bases, leaving 7 bases between them. The source is a woman aged 18 to 49 in good health. The V and J genes are TRBV29-1 and TRBJ1-4; D is unclear. The sequenced sample consisted of PBMCs. The CDR3 region is CSVQVATNEKLFF. The CDR3 coding sequence is TGCAGCGTTCAGGTTGCAACTAATGAAAAACTGTTTTTT.